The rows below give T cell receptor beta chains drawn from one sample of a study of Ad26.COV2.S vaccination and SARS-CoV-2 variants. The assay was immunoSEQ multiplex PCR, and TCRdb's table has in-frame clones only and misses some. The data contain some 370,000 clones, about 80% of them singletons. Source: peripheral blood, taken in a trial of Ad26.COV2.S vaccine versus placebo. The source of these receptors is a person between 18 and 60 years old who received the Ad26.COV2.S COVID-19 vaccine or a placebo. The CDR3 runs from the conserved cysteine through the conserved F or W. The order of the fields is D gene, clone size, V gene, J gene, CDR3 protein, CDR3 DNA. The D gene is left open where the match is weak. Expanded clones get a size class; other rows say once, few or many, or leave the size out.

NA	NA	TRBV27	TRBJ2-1	CASSFPTNEQFF	TGTGCCAGCAGTTTTCCCACCAATGAGCAGTTCTTC
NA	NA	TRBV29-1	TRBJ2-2	CSVREQGTGELFF	TGCAGCGTTAGAGAACAGGGAACCGGGGAGCTGTTTTTT
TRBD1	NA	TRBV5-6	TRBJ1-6	CASRRGTGRQRF	TGTGCCAGCAGACGGGGGACAGGGCGCCAACGCTTT
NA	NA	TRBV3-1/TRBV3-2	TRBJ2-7	CASHQEGRDEQYF	TGTGCCAGCCATCAAGAAGGGCGGGACGAGCAGTACTTC
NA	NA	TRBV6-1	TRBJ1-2	CASSEYGYTF	TGTGCCAGCAGTGAATATGGCTACACCTTC
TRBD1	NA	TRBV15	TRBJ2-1	CATSISGGIEQFF	TGTGCCACCAGCATATCAGGGGGCATTGAGCAGTTCTTC
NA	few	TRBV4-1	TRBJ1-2	CASSLRTATNGYTF	TGCGCCAGCAGCCTTAGGACAGCGACGAATGGCTACACCTTC
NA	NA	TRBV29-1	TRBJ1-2	CSVEHGDHGYTF	TGCAGCGTTGAGCACGGGGATCATGGCTACACCTTC
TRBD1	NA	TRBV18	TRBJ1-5	CASSPPDRVGQPQHF	TGTGCCAGCTCACCACCGGACAGGGTCGGACAGCCCCAGCATTTT
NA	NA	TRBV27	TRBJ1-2	CASSFAGNYGYTF	TGTGCCAGCAGTTTCGCAGGGAACTATGGCTACACCTTC
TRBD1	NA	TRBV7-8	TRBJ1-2	CASSFTGTGNYGYTF	TGTGCCAGCAGCTTTACCGGGACAGGGAACTATGGCTACACCTTC
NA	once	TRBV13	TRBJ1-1	CASAYGGLGTEAFF	TGTGCCAGCGCCTACGGGGGTCTTGGCACTGAAGCTTTCTTT
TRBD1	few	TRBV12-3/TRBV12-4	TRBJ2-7	CASSLNRGYEQYF	TGTGCCAGCAGTTTGAACAGGGGCTACGAGCAGTACTTC
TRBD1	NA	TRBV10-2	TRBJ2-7	CASSATGGKEQYF	TGCGCCAGCAGTGCGACAGGGGGGAAGGAGCAGTACTTC
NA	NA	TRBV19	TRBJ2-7	CASSDSLLFYEQYF	TGTGCCAGTAGTGACAGCCTACTGTTTTACGAGCAGTACTTC
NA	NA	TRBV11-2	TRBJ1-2	CASSWTRDTSYGYTF	TGTGCCAGCAGCTGGACACGGGACACCTCCTATGGCTACACCTTC
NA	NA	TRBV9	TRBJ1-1	CASSARSGTEAFF	TGTGCCAGCAGCGCAAGGTCTGGGACTGAAGCTTTCTTT
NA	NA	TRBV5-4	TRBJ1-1	CASSLDRRNTEAFF	TGTGCCAGCAGTCTGGACAGAAGGAACACTGAAGCTTTCTTT
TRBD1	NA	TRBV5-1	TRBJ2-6	CASRQGAVSGANVLTF	TGCGCCAGCAGACAGGGGGCTGTTTCTGGGGCCAACGTCCTGACTTTC
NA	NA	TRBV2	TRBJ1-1	CASSGPSRTTGAFF	TGTGCCAGCAGTGGCCCCAGCCGCACAACTGGGGCTTTCTTT
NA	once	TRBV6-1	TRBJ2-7	CASSERDPAYEQYF	TGTGCCAGCAGTGAGCGGGACCCTGCCTACGAGCAGTACTTC
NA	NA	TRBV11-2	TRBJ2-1	CASSLASANEQFF	TGTGCCAGCAGCTTAGCGAGCGCCAATGAGCAGTTCTTC
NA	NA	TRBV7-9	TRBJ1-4	CASSSTSATNEKLFF	TGTGCCAGCAGCTCTACAAGTGCAACTAATGAAAAACTGTTTTTT
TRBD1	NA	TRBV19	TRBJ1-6	CASSSTGGESPLHF	TGTGCCAGTAGCTCTACAGGGGGAGAGTCACCCCTCCACTTT
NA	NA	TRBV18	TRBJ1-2	CASSPPGQIFYGYTF	TGTGCCAGCTCACCGCCCGGACAGATTTTCTATGGCTACACCTTC
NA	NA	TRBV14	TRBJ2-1	CASSQVNEQFF	TGTGCCAGCAGCCAGGTGAATGAGCAGTTCTTC
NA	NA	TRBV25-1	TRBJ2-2	CASSDGTARAGELFF	TGTGCCAGCAGTGACGGGACGGCGCGCGCCGGGGAGCTGTTTTTT
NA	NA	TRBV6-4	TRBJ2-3	CASRRAARTDTQYF	TGTGCCAGCAGGAGGGCCGCGAGAACAGATACGCAGTATTTT
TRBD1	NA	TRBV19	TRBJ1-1	CASNKRTGLLNTEAFF	TGTGCCAGCAACAAGAGGACAGGGCTCCTCAACACTGAAGCTTTCTTT
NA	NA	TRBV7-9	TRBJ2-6	CASSFGWIGGANVLTF	TGTGCCAGCAGCTTTGGGTGGATTGGCGGGGCCAACGTCCTGACTTTC
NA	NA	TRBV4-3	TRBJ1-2	CASSQDMTDLYGYTF	TGCGCCAGCAGCCAAGATATGACAGACCTTTATGGCTACACCTTC
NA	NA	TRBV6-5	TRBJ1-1	CASRIYGEAFF	TGTGCCAGCAGGATTTACGGTGAAGCTTTCTTT
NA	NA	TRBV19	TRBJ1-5	CASSDGGGQPQHF	TGTGCCAGTAGCGACGGGGGTGGACAGCCCCAGCATTTT
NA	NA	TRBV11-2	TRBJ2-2	CASSLVTGELFF	TGTGCCAGCAGCTTAGTCACCGGGGAGCTGTTTTTT
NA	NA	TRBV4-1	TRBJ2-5	CASSFLVSETQYF	TGCGCCAGCAGCTTCTTAGTGTCGGAGACCCAGTACTTC
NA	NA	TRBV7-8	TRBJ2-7	CASSRGEGASYEQYF	TGTGCCAGCAGCCGAGGGGAAGGGGCCTCCTACGAGCAGTACTTC
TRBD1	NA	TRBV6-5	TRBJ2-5	CASGTGGWETQYF	TGTGCCAGCGGGACAGGGGGCTGGGAGACCCAGTACTTC
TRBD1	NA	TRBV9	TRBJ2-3	CASSPGQVLMASTDTQYF	TGTGCCAGCAGCCCCGGACAGGTCCTCATGGCTAGCACAGATACGCAGTATTTT
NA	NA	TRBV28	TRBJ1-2	CASSLSWGYTF	TGTGCCAGCAGTTTATCATGGGGCTACACCTTC
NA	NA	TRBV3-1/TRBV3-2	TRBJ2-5	CASSQGLGKTQYF	TGTGCCAGCAGCCAAGGGCTCGGGAAGACCCAGTACTTC
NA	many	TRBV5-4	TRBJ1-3	CASSLAGTLISGNTIYF	TGTGCCAGCAGCTTGGCGGGGACACTCATCTCTGGAAACACCATATATTTT
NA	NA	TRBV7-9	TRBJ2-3	CASSLEIDTQYF	TGTGCCAGCAGCTTAGAGATAGATACGCAGTATTTT
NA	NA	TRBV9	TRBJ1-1	CASSVTSGNTEAFF	TGTGCCAGCAGCGTTACGTCCGGGAACACTGAAGCTTTCTTT
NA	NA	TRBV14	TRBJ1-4	CASSRGANEKLFF	TGTGCCAGCAGCCGCGGAGCGAATGAAAAACTGTTTTTT
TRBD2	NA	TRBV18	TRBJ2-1	CASSPPGTSGYNEQFF	TGTGCCAGCTCACCACCGGGGACTAGCGGGTACAATGAGCAGTTCTTC
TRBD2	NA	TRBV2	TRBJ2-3	CASTTLTSQDTQYF	TGTGCCAGCACTACCTTGACTAGCCAAGATACGCAGTATTTT
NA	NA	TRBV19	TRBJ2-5	CASSMGALQETQYF	TGTGCCAGTAGTATGGGAGCGCTTCAAGAGACCCAGTACTTC
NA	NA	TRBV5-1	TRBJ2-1	CASRTTALDEQFF	TGCGCCAGCAGGACCACGGCCCTGGATGAGCAGTTCTTC
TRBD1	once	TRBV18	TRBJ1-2	CASSSGTGVRGYTF	TGTGCCAGCTCATCCGGGACAGGGGTACGCGGCTACACCTTC
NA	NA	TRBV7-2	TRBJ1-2	CASSPGWGQLSYGYTF	TGTGCCAGCAGCCCGGGGTGGGGGCAACTCTCCTATGGCTACACCTTC
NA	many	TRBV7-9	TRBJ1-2	CASSLVARVGYTF	TGTGCCAGCAGCTTAGTCGCCAGGGTGGGCTACACCTTC
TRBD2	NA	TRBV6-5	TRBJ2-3	CASSYSLAGGGDTQYF	TGTGCCAGCAGTTACTCCCTAGCGGGGGGCGGGGATACGCAGTATTTT
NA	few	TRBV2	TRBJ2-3	CASMKGAGTFTDTQYF	TGTGCCAGCATGAAGGGTGCGGGGACCTTCACAGATACGCAGTATTTT
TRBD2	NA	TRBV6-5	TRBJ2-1	CASSRGLASYNEQFF	TGTGCCAGCAGCCGTGGACTAGCGTCCTACAATGAGCAGTTCTTC